These 13 T cell receptor beta chains were sequenced from one sample in a study of blood T cell repertoires in COVID-19. Using immunoSEQ multiplex PCR, the repertoire was profiled, and TCRdb retains in-frame clones only, with some absent. The repertoire holds over 150,000 clones, with about 90% as singletons. Input material: PBMCs or T cells enriched from blood (not recorded which). The receptors were gathered from a woman in her forties or fifties who had recovered from COVID-19.

V usage is TRBV5-1 and J usage is TRBJ1-1; D is uncertain. V gave up 0 bases and J gave up 7 bases, with 10 bases separating them. Per germline, CDR1 SGHRS and CDR2 YFSETQ. CDR3 length: 13 amino acids. In DNA, the CDR3 is TGCGCCAGCAGCTTGGGGTCCGGTGTTGAAGCTTTCTTT. Translating gives CASSLGSGVEAFF.

This chain joins TRBV27 and TRBJ2-3, with 8 bases aligning to TRBD2. CDR3 length: 16 amino acids. CDR1 and CDR2 from the germline V gene are MNHEY and SMNVEV (reference sequence). Unmatched junction bases numbered 4, after V lost 0 bases and J lost 2 bases. CDR3 nucleotides: TGTGCCAGCAGTTTATCGGCGGGAGGATTCACAGATACGCAGTATTTT. As protein: CASSLSAGGFTDTQYF.

This chain uses TRBV5-1 with TRBJ2-3; TRBD1 matches at 10 bases. This CDR3 is built from 15 residues. The ends lost 4 bases at V and 2 bases at J; junction bases unmatched: 4. The germline V gene encodes CDR1 SGHRS and CDR2 YFSETQ. Here the CDR3 DNA reads TGCGCCAGCAGCCGACAGGGGGCCAACACAGATACGCAGTATTTT. Protein product: CASSRQGANTDTQYF.

The chain has TRBV30 and TRBJ1-5, with 7 bases aligning to TRBD1. V dropped 3 bases and J dropped 6; count of bases not matched to a gene: 5. CDR1 is GTSNPN and CDR2 is SVGIG in the germline V gene (reference sequence). This CDR3 is 13 amino acids long. CDR3 in amino acids: CAWRTGVGQPQHF. For the CDR3, the DNA is TGTGCCTGGAGAACAGGGGTGGGTCAGCCCCAGCATTTT.

The V call is TRBV10-3, the J call TRBJ1-1, with a weak D call TRBD1 (5 bases). CDR3 length equals 13 residues. V was clipped by 7 bases and J by 2 bases, with 11 bases between them. Germline V gene sequence: CDR1 ENHRY, CDR2 SYGVKD. The CDR3 sequence is CAIKEQVNTEAFF. Written as DNA, the CDR3 is TGTGCCATCAAAGAACAGGTTAACACTGAAGCTTTCTTT.

This clone appeared a few times. The rearrangement uses TRBV6-2 or TRBV6-3 and TRBJ2-4, with a tentative D call TRBD1 (5 bases). CDR3 length equals 16 residues. V lost 5 bases and J lost 2, with 16 bases in between. In germline, CDR1 is MNHEY, CDR2 SVGEGT. Here the CDR3 DNA reads TGTGCCAGCAGTCCCCGTATCGACAGTTCCAAAAACATTCAGTACTTC. Translating it yields CASSPRIDSSKNIQYF.

V usage is TRBV7-9 and J usage is TRBJ2-7, with a possible D match to TRBD1 (6 bases). The CDR3 extends over 15 amino acids. V lost 3 bases to trimming and J lost 2 bases, with 14 bases between them. CDR1 is SEHNR, CDR2 FQNEAQ, per germline (reference sequence). In DNA, the CDR3 is TGTGCCAGCAGCTTTGGGGGCAGGATGGCCTACGAGCAGTACTTC. Its protein is CASSFGGRMAYEQYF.

V usage is TRBV19 and J usage is TRBJ1-5, with a tentative D call TRBD1 (5 bases). The V and J ends lost 3 bases and 3 bases respectively, with 12 bases between them. The length of the CDR3 is 15 residues. CDR1 and CDR2 (germline): LNHDA, SQIVND (reference sequence). Here the CDR3 reads CASSMVGGDNQPQHF. The CDR3 nucleotides are TGTGCCAGTAGTATGGTGGGAGGGGACAATCAGCCCCAGCATTTT.

The chain carries TRBV12-5 and TRBJ2-1; D is possibly TRBD2 (6 bases). The germline V gene has CDR1 LGHNT and CDR2 FRNRAP. CDR3 length: 17 amino acids. V was shortened by 3 bases and J by 1 base, with 16 bases between the two germline ends. The CDR3 DNA sequence: TGTGCTAGTGGTTTACTCGGGGGTAGCGGTTCCTACAATGAGCAGTTCTTC. Translating gives CASGLLGGSGSYNEQFF.

This clone was seen once. The V gene is TRBV3-1 (or the pseudogene TRBV3-2), the J gene TRBJ2-1; 12 bases are a match to TRBD2. CDR1 is LGHDT, CDR2 YNNKEL, per germline (reference sequence). CDR3 length: 15 amino acids. J lost 6 bases, V lost 9 bases, and 9 bases had no gene match. The CDR3 region is CASCRTSGTGNEQFF. CDR3 coding DNA: TGTGCCAGTTGCCGGACTAGCGGGACAGGCAATGAGCAGTTCTTC.

In DNA form, the CDR3 reads TGCGCCAGCAGCTCACCGGTCGGTGGAGAGACCCAGTACTTC. It codes for CASSSPVGGETQYF. The chain carries TRBV5-1 and TRBJ2-5, with D unresolved. This CDR3 has 14 amino acids. V shed 3 bases and J shed 4 bases, with 13 bases lying between them. CDR1 is SGHRS and CDR2 is YFSETQ in the germline V gene.

This clone was picked up one time. J is TRBJ1-5 and V is TRBV28; D call uncertain. Trimming removed 6 bases from V and 1 base from J, with 19 bases in between. The CDR3 consists of 17 residues. The germline V gene has CDR1 MDHEN and CDR2 SYDVKM. The CDR3 loop is CASSTMLADLSNQPQHF. The CDR3 DNA follows: TGTGCCAGCAGCACTATGTTGGCGGATTTGAGCAATCAGCCCCAGCATTTT.

The chain couples TRBV7-2 to TRBJ2-7; 7 bases align to TRBD1. This CDR3 region has 13 residues. Germline V gene lookup returns CDR1 SGHTA and CDR2 FQGNSA. With V trimmed by 5 bases and J by 7 bases, 8 bases remained unmatched. The CDR3: CASSRLVTGEQYF. The CDR3 coding sequence is TGTGCCAGCAGCCGCCTAGTGACAGGGGAGCAGTACTTC.